The 6 T cell receptor beta chains listed next were all sequenced from one sample in a study of T cell responses to AZD1222 COVID-19 vaccine. Repertoires were generated with immunoSEQ multiplex PCR, while TCRdb's copy carries only in-frame clones and drops some. Of about 87,000 clones listed, roughly 90% were seen once; the top ten hold less than 3.5%. The material was peripheral blood, obtained on day 0 of AZD1222 vaccination. These receptors were obtained from an adult in good health.

The chain employs TRBV5-1 and TRBJ2-7; 14 positions agree with TRBD2. There are 15 residues in the CDR3. Unmatched junction bases numbered 9, after V lost 4 bases and J lost 9 bases. Germline loops: CDR1 SGHRS, CDR2 YFSETQ. CDR3 amino acids: CASSPGLAGASGQYF. The CDR3, as DNA: TGCGCCAGCAGCCCGGGACTAGCGGGAGCTTCGGGGCAGTACTTC.

The J gene is TRBJ2-7, the V gene TRBV19, with D uncertain. V gave up 4 bases and J gave up 5 bases, with 12 bases separating them. This CDR3 spans 13 amino acids. Germline values: CDR1 LNHDA, CDR2 SQIVND (reference sequence). The CDR3 sequence is CASSTGPGHEQYF. The DNA of the CDR3 is TGTGCCAGTAGTACCGGACCGGGCCACGAGCAGTACTTC.

V and J are TRBV28 and TRBJ1-2; TRBD1 agrees at 7 bases. With 6 bases clipped from V and 4 bases from J, the junction kept 14 bases outside the gene matches. Germline V gives CDR1 MDHEN, CDR2 SYDVKM. CDR3 length equals 16 residues. The CDR3 sequence is CASSNAWDSKIYGYTF. The CDR3 nucleotides are TGTGCCAGCAGCAATGCTTGGGACAGCAAAATCTATGGCTACACCTTC.

The rearrangement joins TRBV9 to TRBJ1-1; D is ambiguous. CDR3 length equals 13 residues. The ends were cut back, 2 bases at V and 2 bases at J, with 7 bases in the middle. Germline CDR1 SGDLS, CDR2 YYNGEE. CDR3 amino acids: CASSVNRNTEAFF. The CDR3 nucleotides are TGTGCCAGCAGCGTCAACAGAAACACTGAAGCTTTCTTT.

The CDR3 reads CASSRSWSASYEQYF. The CDR3 nucleotides are TGTGCCAGTAGTCGCTCCTGGTCCGCATCCTACGAGCAGTACTTC. V is TRBV19 and J is TRBJ2-7, with D unclear. Germline assignment: CDR1 LNHDA and CDR2 SQIVND (reference sequence). Deletions cut 5 bases from V and 1 base from J, with 15 bases between. This CDR3 has 15 amino acids.

The gene calls are TRBV9 and TRBJ2-3, with 14 bases aligning to TRBD2. The CDR3 is made up of 16 amino acids. Losses at the gene ends were 0 bases for V and 7 bases for J; bases not matched to a gene: 4. Germline loops: CDR1 SGDLS, CDR2 YYNGEE. The CDR3 DNA sequence: TGTGCCAGCAGCGTAGGGGGACTAGCGGGAGTATATACGCAGTATTTT. This encodes CASSVGGLAGVYTQYF.